The rows below give T cell receptor beta chains drawn from one sample of a study of CD8 T cells in ankylosing spondylitis. TCRdb recomputed calls from the 5' RACE reads with MiXCR, one row per CDR3 protein. Of 210,000 or so distinct CDR3 sequences listed, 7.5% to 9.5% were seen once; the top ten hold 4.5% to 5%. Sequencing was carried out using blood, either unsorted or a sorted T cell fraction (not recorded which). Receptors were obtained from a female donor with ankylosing spondylitis or in good health (not recorded which). CDR3s include the opening cysteine and the closing phenylalanine or tryptophan. The D gene is left open where the match is weak. A clone size is listed for some rows: how often the clone was seen (once, few, many), or a class if it is expanded.

d_call | clone_size | j_call | v_call | cdr3_aa | cdr3_nt
NA | many | TRBJ2-6 | TRBV4-2 | CASSQGVNTGANVLTF | TGTGCCAGCAGCCAAGGCGTCAACACTGGGGCCAACGTCCTGACTTTC
NA | many | TRBJ2-7 | TRBV24-1 | CATSEIGYEQYF | TGTGCCACCAGTGAAATCGGTTACGAGCAGTACTTC
TRBD2 | NA | TRBJ2-5 | TRBV6-1 | CASSRGRGPQETQYF | TGTGCCAGCAGCCGAGGGAGGGGACCCCAAGAGACCCAGTACTTC
TRBD2 | many | TRBJ2-1 | TRBV30 | CAWSRLAGVNEQFF | TGTGCCTGGAGCCGACTAGCGGGAGTCAATGAGCAGTTCTTC
NA | many | TRBJ1-6 | TRBV20-1 | CSARDGTAGEPLHF | TGCAGTGCTAGAGACGGGACGGCGGGTGAACCCCTCCACTTT
TRBD2 | many | TRBJ2-5 | TRBV6-1 | CASSQRAGAETQYF | TGTGCCAGCAGTCAGAGAGCGGGAGCAGAGACCCAGTACTTC
TRBD2 | many | TRBJ2-3 | TRBV23-1 | CASSRSSGTSTDTQYF | TGCGCCAGCAGTCGGTCTAGCGGGACCAGCACAGATACGCAGTATTTT
TRBD1 | few | TRBJ1-2 | TRBV6-1 | CASSRRDRGRGGYTF | TGTGCCAGCAGTCGCCGGGACAGGGGGCGAGGTGGCTACACCTTC
TRBD1 | many | TRBJ2-4 | TRBV7-8 | CASSLSDRGPIQYF | TGTGCCAGCAGTTTATCCGACAGGGGGCCCATTCAGTACTTC
NA | NA | TRBJ2-7 | TRBV2 | CASCSSPTVYEQYF | TGTGCCAGCTGTTCGTCCCCCACGGTCTACGAGCAGTACTTC
NA | many | TRBJ2-1 | TRBV2 | CASSGFTVETSYNEQFF | TGTGCCAGCAGTGGGTTCACCGTTGAAACCTCCTACAATGAGCAGTTCTTC
TRBD2 | many | TRBJ2-7 | TRBV5-1 | CASSLGTGLPTSEQYF | TGCGCCAGCAGCTTAGGAACGGGACTACCAACTAGCGAGCAGTACTTC
TRBD2 | few | TRBJ2-1 | TRBV7-6 | CASSFPSGRANEQFF | TGTGCCAGCAGTTTTCCTAGCGGGAGGGCCAATGAGCAGTTCTTC
TRBD2 | NA | TRBJ2-1 | TRBV7-8 | CASSLVPGASGYNEQFF | TGTGCCAGCAGCTTAGTGCCTGGGGCTAGCGGTTACAATGAGCAGTTCTTC
TRBD2 | many | TRBJ2-7 | TRBV6-5 | CASSYMASGEAYEQYF | TGTGCCAGCAGTTACATGGCTAGCGGGGAAGCCTACGAGCAGTACTTC
NA | many | TRBJ2-5 | TRBV20-1 | CSASSGRGFRQETQYF | TGCAGTGCTAGTTCCGGGAGAGGGTTCCGCCAAGAGACCCAGTACTTC
TRBD1 | many | TRBJ1-2 | TRBV7-9 | CAVPGQGVDYGYTF | TGTGCAGTACCCGGACAGGGAGTTGACTATGGCTACACCTTC
TRBD2 | many | TRBJ2-5 | TRBV20-1 | CSADGRGRETQYF | TGCAGTGCGGACGGGAGGGGGAGGGAGACCCAGTACTTC
NA | many | TRBJ2-7 | TRBV12-3/TRBV12-4 | CASSQGPGGEQYF | TGTGCCAGCAGCCAGGGACCCGGGGGCGAGCAGTACTTC
NA | many | TRBJ2-1 | TRBV12-3/TRBV12-4 | CASSFGGEQFF | TGTGCCAGCAGTTTCGGGGGAGAGCAGTTCTTC
NA | few | TRBJ1-2 | TRBV2 | CASSEVTGVGNGYTF | TGTGCCAGCAGTGAGGTAACAGGAGTCGGGAATGGCTACACCTTC
NA | many | TRBJ2-5 | TRBV29-1 | CSVEDQGREETQYF | TGCAGCGTTGAAGATCAAGGCAGGGAAGAGACCCAGTACTTC
TRBD2 | many | TRBJ2-5 | TRBV20-1 | CSARDVRTSGRHETQYF | TGCAGTGCTAGAGATGTAAGGACTAGCGGGAGGCACGAGACCCAGTACTTC
NA | few | TRBJ1-5 | TRBV15 | CALLGEHF | TGTGCTCTCTTGGGGGAGCATTTT
NA | many | TRBJ2-7 | TRBV27 | CASSFQARDHEQYF | TGTGCCAGCAGTTTCCAGGCCAGGGATCACGAGCAGTACTTC
NA | NA | TRBJ1-5 | TRBV27 | CASSTMNNQPQHF | TGTGCCAGCAGCACTATGAACAATCAGCCCCAGCATTTT
NA | many | TRBJ2-7 | TRBV27 | CASSLLTGPEQYF | TGTGCCAGCAGTTTACTTACAGGGCCCGAGCAGTACTTC
NA | many | TRBJ1-3 | TRBV12-3/TRBV12-4 | CASSREVGGASGNTIYF | TGTGCCAGCAGTCGGGAGGTAGGGGGTGCCTCTGGAAACACCATATATTTT
NA | many | TRBJ1-1 | TRBV10-3 | CAISELGTEAFF | TGTGCCATCAGTGAGCTAGGCACTGAAGCTTTCTTT
TRBD2 | many | TRBJ2-3 | TRBV5-1 | CASRGGGSGKVAGDTQYF | TGCGCCAGCAGAGGGGGAGGTAGCGGGAAAGTAGCAGGAGATACGCAGTATTTT
NA | many | TRBJ2-5 | TRBV20-1 | CSARDLPGETQYF | TGCAGTGCTAGAGATCTTCCCGGGGAGACCCAGTACTTC
NA | many | TRBJ2-7 | TRBV7-2 | CASSLVSGGGGYEQYF | TGTGCCAGCAGCTTAGTGTCGGGAGGGGGCGGCTACGAGCAGTACTTC
NA | few | TRBJ2-3 | TRBV7-2 | CASAPDSDTQYF | TGTGCCAGCGCCCCCGACTCAGATACGCAGTATTTT
TRBD1 | many | TRBJ2-7 | TRBV11-2 | CASSFGGQGRSEQYF | TGTGCCAGCAGCTTCGGGGGACAGGGGCGCAGCGAGCAGTACTTC
TRBD2 | many | TRBJ2-5 | TRBV10-3 | CAIRSTSGRGETQYF | TGTGCCATCAGGTCTACTAGCGGGAGAGGAGAGACCCAGTACTTC
TRBD2 | many | TRBJ2-7 | TRBV6-1 | CASKVGLAGPKGDEQYF | TGTGCCAGCAAGGTGGGGCTAGCGGGACCGAAGGGAGACGAGCAGTACTTC
NA | many | TRBJ2-4 | TRBV6-1 | CASSESAGDGIQYF | TGTGCCAGCAGTGAATCGGCCGGCGATGGCATTCAGTACTTC
NA | many | TRBJ2-4 | TRBV7-9 | CASSLGRNIQYF | TGTGCCAGCAGCTTAGGAAGAAACATTCAGTACTTC
NA | many | TRBJ2-7 | TRBV5-5 | CASSLFHPTYEQYF | TGTGCCAGCAGCTTGTTTCACCCTACCTACGAGCAGTACTTC
NA | many | TRBJ1-1 | TRBV14 | CASSQGPTEAFF | TGTGCCAGCAGCCAAGGGCCCACTGAAGCTTTCTTT
TRBD1 | many | TRBJ1-5 | TRBV7-2 | CASSLTRGRGQPQHF | TGTGCCAGCAGCTTAACAAGGGGGCGAGGACAGCCCCAGCATTTT
NA | many | TRBJ1-5 | TRBV20-1 | CSARRDIYQPQHF | TGCAGTGCTCGCCGGGACATTTATCAGCCCCAGCATTTT